The rows below give T cell receptor beta chains drawn from one sample of a study of blood T cells in healthy people across ages. TCRdb passed the 5' RACE reads through MiXCR, listing each CDR3 protein once. The table has about 1,800,000 distinct CDR3 sequences, approximately 28% seen once. Sequences were obtained from blood. These receptor sequences come from a woman aged 30 to 39 in good health. Each CDR3 is given with its conserved first and last residue. The D gene is left open where the match is weak. Clone size is stated in some rows and not others, as once, few, many or a class when expanded.

D gene	V gene	J gene	clone size	CDR3 protein	CDR3 DNA
NA	TRBV7-2	TRBJ2-1	NA	CASSQDIGGEQFF	TGTGCCAGCAGCCAGGACATAGGCGGTGAGCAGTTCTTC
NA	TRBV7-2	TRBJ2-5	NA	CASSPRRGIQETQYF	TGTGCCAGCAGCCCCCGGAGGGGTATACAAGAGACCCAGTACTTC
NA	TRBV12-5	TRBJ2-1	NA	CASGLTTSGVVSNEQFF	TGTGCTAGTGGTTTGACCACCTCCGGCGTAGTATCCAATGAGCAGTTCTTC
NA	TRBV27	TRBJ1-4	once	CASSHVGEGRGEKLFF	TGTGCCAGCAGCCACGTTGGTGAAGGGAGGGGTGAAAAACTGTTTTTT
TRBD2	TRBV28	TRBJ2-1	many	CASSLRLAGVYEQFF	TGTGCCAGCAGCCTAAGGCTAGCGGGAGTATATGAGCAGTTCTTC
TRBD2	TRBV2	TRBJ2-1	few	CASKWTSGRSYNEQFF	TGTGCCAGCAAATGGACTAGCGGTCGCTCCTACAATGAGCAGTTCTTC
TRBD2	TRBV7-9	TRBJ2-7	few	CASNAAASGSYEQYF	TGTGCCAGCAACGCCGCCGCCAGCGGGAGCTACGAGCAGTACTTC
TRBD1	TRBV5-1	TRBJ1-5	once	CASSLAGGADQPQHF	TGCGCCAGCAGCTTGGCAGGGGGCGCGGATCAGCCCCAGCATTTT
NA	TRBV6-1	TRBJ2-1	few	CASSEALIGHFQFF	TGTGCCAGCAGTGAAGCGCTAATAGGACATTTCCAGTTCTTC
TRBD2	TRBV7-2	TRBJ2-1	many	CASSYGTSYNEQFF	TGTGCCAGCAGCTACGGGACTAGCTACAATGAGCAGTTCTTC
NA	TRBV7-9	TRBJ2-7	few	CASSLSVELEQYF	TGTGCCAGCAGCTTATCGGTCGAGCTTGAGCAGTACTTC
TRBD1	TRBV11-2	TRBJ2-1	NA	CASTRGTDYNEQFF	TGTGCCAGCACCCGTGGGACAGACTACAATGAGCAGTTCTTC
NA	TRBV25-1	TRBJ2-3	few	CASSEYGGRTDTQYF	TGTGCCAGCAGTGAATATGGGGGGCGCACAGATACGCAGTATTTT
TRBD1	TRBV27	TRBJ2-7	NA	CASSPRQGFDEQYF	TGTGCCAGCAGCCCACGACAGGGGTTCGACGAGCAGTACTTC
TRBD2	TRBV12-3/TRBV12-4	TRBJ2-7	few	CASSASGRVYEQYF	TGTGCCAGCAGTGCTAGCGGGAGGGTCTACGAGCAGTACTTC
NA	TRBV9	TRBJ1-6	few	CASSVAPEAPLHF	TGTGCCAGCAGCGTAGCCCCAGAAGCACCCCTCCACTTT
TRBD2	TRBV20-1	TRBJ2-1	few	CSAPLSGRPFNEQFF	TGCAGTGCTCCGCTGAGCGGGAGGCCTTTCAATGAGCAGTTCTTC
TRBD2	TRBV9	TRBJ2-1	many	CASSTSGTSYNEQFF	TGTGCCAGCAGCACTAGCGGAACCTCCTACAATGAGCAGTTCTTC
NA	TRBV7-2	TRBJ2-1	few	CASSSWTAYNEQFF	TGTGCCAGCAGCTCTTGGACAGCTTACAATGAGCAGTTCTTC
NA	TRBV20-1	TRBJ2-3	few	CSAKEITDTQYF	TGCAGTGCTAAGGAGATCACAGATACGCAGTATTTT
NA	TRBV12-3/TRBV12-4	TRBJ1-5	NA	CASSIRVAGQPQHF	TGTGCCAGCAGTATCAGGGTTGCCGGTCAGCCCCAGCATTTT
NA	TRBV15	TRBJ2-7	few	CATSRDPPLSCEQYF	TGTGCCACCAGCAGAGATCCCCCGCTCTCCTGCGAGCAGTACTTC
NA	TRBV2	TRBJ2-7	many	CASREQGLENYEQYF	TGTGCCAGCAGAGAGCAGGGTCTTGAGAACTACGAGCAGTACTTC
TRBD2	TRBV5-1	TRBJ2-4	NA	CASSPGDQRGRDIQYF	TGCGCCAGCAGCCCGGGGGACCAGCGGGGGAGAGACATTCAGTACTTC
NA	TRBV20-1	TRBJ1-1	few	CSASPFDRGEAFF	TGCAGTGCTAGCCCCTTCGATCGCGGTGAAGCTTTCTTT
TRBD2	TRBV14	TRBJ2-1	few	CASSFTSGYNEQFF	TGTGCCAGCAGCTTTACTAGCGGCTACAATGAGCAGTTCTTC
TRBD1	TRBV28	TRBJ2-7	many	CASSYGTVPYEQYF	TGTGCCAGCAGTTATGGGACAGTCCCCTACGAGCAGTACTTC
NA	TRBV5-5	TRBJ1-1	few	CASSLRGLGEAFF	TGTGCCAGCAGCTTGCGGGGCCTAGGGGAAGCTTTCTTT
NA	TRBV4-1	TRBJ1-1	NA	CASRSLEVFEAFF	TGCGCCAGCAGATCCCTTGAGGTTTTTGAAGCTTTCTTT
NA	TRBV3-1	TRBJ1-2	many	CASSRGETANYGYTF	TGTGCCAGCAGCCGAGGCGAGACAGCTAACTATGGCTACACCTTC
TRBD1	TRBV12-5	TRBJ2-5	many	CASEKPGTEETQYF	TGTGCTAGTGAGAAACCCGGGACAGAAGAGACCCAGTACTTC
NA	TRBV5-6	TRBJ1-1	NA	CASSSSQAFSTEAFF	TGTGCCAGCAGTTCATCGCAAGCCTTTAGCACTGAAGCTTTCTTT
TRBD1	TRBV3-1	TRBJ1-6	NA	CASSFDRVSPLHF	TGTGCCAGCAGCTTCGACAGGGTTTCACCCCTCCACTTT
NA	TRBV15	TRBJ2-3	NA	CATSSVVYTQYF	TGTGCCACCAGCAGTGTGGTATATACGCAGTATTTT
TRBD2	TRBV7-8	TRBJ2-5	many	CASSLVLAGGLAGIQETQYF	TGTGCCAGCAGCTTAGTCCTGGCAGGGGGACTAGCGGGGATCCAAGAGACCCAGTACTTC
TRBD2	TRBV5-1	TRBJ2-7	NA	CASSPRWGGGVQYNEQYF	TGCGCCAGCAGCCCCCGATGGGGGGGTGGAGTACAGTACAATGAGCAGTACTTC
NA	TRBV7-9	TRBJ2-1	few	CASSLEWGPGRNEQFF	TGTGCCAGCAGCTTAGAGTGGGGACCGGGACGAAACGAGCAGTTCTTC
NA	TRBV9	TRBJ1-5	few	CASSAQDRTNSNQPQHF	TGTGCCAGCAGCGCCCAAGACAGGACTAATAGCAATCAGCCCCAGCATTTT
NA	TRBV10-3	TRBJ1-2	few	CAISESEGNYGYTF	TGTGCCATCAGTGAGTCAGAGGGGAACTATGGCTACACCTTC
TRBD1	TRBV29-1	TRBJ1-1	few	CSTRSGTGPEAFF	TGCAGCACCCGATCCGGGACAGGGCCTGAAGCTTTCTTT
NA	TRBV2	TRBJ1-2	NA	CASSPVAGSYGYTF	TGTGCCAGCAGTCCAGTTGCGGGCTCCTATGGCTACACCTTC
TRBD1	TRBV10-3	TRBJ1-5	NA	CAISLDRDDQPQHF	TGTGCCATCAGTCTCGACAGGGACGATCAGCCCCAGCATTTT
NA	TRBV9	TRBJ2-3	NA	CAGSVMSTDTQYF	TGTGCCGGCAGCGTAATGAGCACAGATACGCAGTATTTT
NA	TRBV30	TRBJ1-2	few	CAWSVAGAPNYGYTF	TGTGCCTGGAGTGTAGCAGGGGCACCCAACTATGGCTACACCTTC
NA	TRBV20-1	TRBJ2-7	NA	CSASPPGVEQYF	TGCAGTGCTAGCCCCCCTGGGGTCGAGCAGTACTTC
NA	TRBV6-1	TRBJ2-5	few	CASSPGLSYGSQGETQYF	TGTGCCAGCAGTCCCGGTCTTTCGTATGGGTCGCAAGGAGAGACCCAGTACTTC
TRBD2	TRBV5-1	TRBJ2-4	NA	CASSGTSGSSNEQYF	TGCGCCAGCAGCGGAACTAGCGGATCCTCCAATGAGCAGTACTTC
NA	TRBV7-2	TRBJ2-7	NA	CASGKLYEQYF	TGTGCCAGCGGGAAGCTTTACGAGCAGTACTTC
TRBD2	TRBV15	TRBJ2-5	few	CATSSSGALGGETQYF	TGTGCCACCAGCTCGAGCGGGGCCCTGGGAGGAGAGACCCAGTACTTC
NA	TRBV5-1	TRBJ1-2	NA	CASSLAKGDYGYTF	TGCGCCAGCAGCTTGGCCAAGGGCGACTATGGCTACACCTTC
TRBD1	TRBV19	TRBJ2-1	few	CASRRPGQGGYEQFF	TGTGCCAGTAGACGTCCGGGACAGGGTGGGTATGAGCAGTTCTTC
TRBD1	TRBV15	TRBJ1-2	NA	CATSSLQGTYGYTF	TGTGCCACCAGCAGTTTACAGGGGACCTATGGCTACACCTTC
NA	TRBV28	TRBJ2-3	few	CASSLRDVDTQYF	TGTGCCAGCAGTTTGAGAGATGTAGATACGCAGTATTTT
TRBD2	TRBV7-2	TRBJ2-3	many	CASSLGPSGVQDTQYF	TGTGCCAGCAGCTTAGGCCCTAGCGGGGTCCAAGATACGCAGTATTTT
NA	TRBV5-1	TRBJ1-2	many	CASSNLRGNYGYTF	TGCGCCAGCAGCAACCTCAGGGGCAACTATGGCTACACCTTC